This T cell receptor beta chain appears in the sequencing data of a study of PD-L1 blockade in urothelial cancer. About the research overall: Beginning at some point between 2013 and 2014, patients received atezolizumab, given as 1,200 mg intravenously every 3 weeks.

Locally advanced or metastatic urothelial carcinoma affected all patients. The germline V gene encodes CDR1 ENHRY and CDR2 SYGVKD. V lost 2 bases and J 9 bases, leaving 17 bases between the germline ends. The CDR3 loop spans 15 amino acids. Assay: immunoSEQ multiplex PCR; the TCRdb copy retains only in-frame clones and omits some. The table records fewer than 45,000 clones, more than 70% of them present only once. V is TRBV10-3 and J is TRBJ2-1, with D possibly being TRBD1 (5 bases). The clonotype originates from a man in his 60s with urothelial cancer. This sample comprised PBMCs, obtained around atezolizumab (anti-PD-L1) treatment. The CDR3 reads CAISERQGARAEQFF. DNA of the CDR3: TGTGCCATCAGTGAGAGGCAGGGTGCTAGGGCTGAGCAGTTCTTC.